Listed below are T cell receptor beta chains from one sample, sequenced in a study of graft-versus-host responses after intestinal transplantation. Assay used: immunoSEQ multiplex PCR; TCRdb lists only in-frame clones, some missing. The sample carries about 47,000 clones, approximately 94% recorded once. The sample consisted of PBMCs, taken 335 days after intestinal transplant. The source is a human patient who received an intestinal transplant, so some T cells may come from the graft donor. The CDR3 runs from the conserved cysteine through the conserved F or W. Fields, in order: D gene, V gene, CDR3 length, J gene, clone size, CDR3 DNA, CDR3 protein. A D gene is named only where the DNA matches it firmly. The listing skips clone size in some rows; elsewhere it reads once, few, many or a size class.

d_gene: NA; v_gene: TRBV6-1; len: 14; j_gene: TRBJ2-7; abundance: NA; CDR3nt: TGTGCCAGCAGTGAAGCGCCCCAGAGGGACGAGCAGTACTTC; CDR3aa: CASSEAPQRDEQYF
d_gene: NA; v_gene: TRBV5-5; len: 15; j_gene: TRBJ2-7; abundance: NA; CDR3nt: TGTGCCAGCAGCCCCGGAAGGGGAGCGGGTTACGAGCAGTACTTC; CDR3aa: CASSPGRGAGYEQYF
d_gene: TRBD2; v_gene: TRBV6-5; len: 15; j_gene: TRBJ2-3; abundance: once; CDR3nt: TGTGCCAGCAGGCCCACAGCGGGGAGGGAAGATACGCAGTATTTT; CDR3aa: CASRPTAGREDTQYF
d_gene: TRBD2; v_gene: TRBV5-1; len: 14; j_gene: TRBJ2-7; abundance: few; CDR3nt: TGCGCCAGCAGCTTGGGGGCAGCGGGAGTCGAGCAGTACTTC; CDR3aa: CASSLGAAGVEQYF
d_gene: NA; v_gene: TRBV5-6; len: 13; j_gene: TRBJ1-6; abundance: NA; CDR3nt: TGTGCCAGCAGCTTCGGCGGGAATTCACCCCTCCACTTT; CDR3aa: CASSFGGNSPLHF
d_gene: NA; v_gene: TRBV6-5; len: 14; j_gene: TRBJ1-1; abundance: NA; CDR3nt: TGTGCCAGCAGTTACGGCGGGGCGAGCACTGAAGCTTTCTTT; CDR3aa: CASSYGGASTEAFF
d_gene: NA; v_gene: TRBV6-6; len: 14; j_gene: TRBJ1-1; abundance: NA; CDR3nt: TGTGCCAGCAGTTACGAGGGTATGAACACTGAAGCTTTCTTT; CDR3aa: CASSYEGMNTEAFF
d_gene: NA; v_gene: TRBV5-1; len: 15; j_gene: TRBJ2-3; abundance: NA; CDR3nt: TGCGCCAGCAGCTTCGAAAATATCCGTGCAGATACGCAGTATTTT; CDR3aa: CASSFENIRADTQYF
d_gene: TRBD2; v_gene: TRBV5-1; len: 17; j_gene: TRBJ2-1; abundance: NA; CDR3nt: TGCGCCAGCAGCTCCTCACTTGGCCTAGCGGGAGACAATGAGCAGTTCTTC; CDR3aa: CASSSSLGLAGDNEQFF
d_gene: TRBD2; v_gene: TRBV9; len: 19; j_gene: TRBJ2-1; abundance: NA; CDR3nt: TGTGCCAGCAGCGTAGATGAGCCTAGCGGGAGGGCCGGTTACAATGAGCAGTTCTTC; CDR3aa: CASSVDEPSGRAGYNEQFF
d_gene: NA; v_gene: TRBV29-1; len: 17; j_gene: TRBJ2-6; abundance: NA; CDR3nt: TGCAGCGCCCGGGAGAGGTCCCTACTTTCTGGGGCCAACGTCCTGACTTTC; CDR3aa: CSARERSLLSGANVLTF
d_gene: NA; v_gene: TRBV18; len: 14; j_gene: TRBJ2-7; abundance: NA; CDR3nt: TGTGCCAGCTCACCGGGGGCAGGGGACTACGAGCAGTACTTC; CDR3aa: CASSPGAGDYEQYF
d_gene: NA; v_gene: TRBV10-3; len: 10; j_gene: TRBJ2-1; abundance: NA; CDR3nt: TGTGCCATGCAGCACGGGTGGGGGTTCTTC; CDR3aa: CAMQHGWGFF
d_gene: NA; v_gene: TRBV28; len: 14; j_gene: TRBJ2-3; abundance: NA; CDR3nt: TGTGCCAGCAGTTTAGACGGGGCCCCGGGTACGCAGTATTTT; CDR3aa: CASSLDGAPGTQYF
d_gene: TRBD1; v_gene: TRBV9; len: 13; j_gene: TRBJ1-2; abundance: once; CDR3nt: TGTGCCAGCAGCGTTAGGGACAGATGGGGCTACACCTTC; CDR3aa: CASSVRDRWGYTF
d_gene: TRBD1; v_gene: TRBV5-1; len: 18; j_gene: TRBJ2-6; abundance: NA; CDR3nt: TGCGCCAGCCAGTTTAGTGGACAGGTGGGGTCTGGGGCCAACGTCCTGACTTTC; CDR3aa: CASQFSGQVGSGANVLTF
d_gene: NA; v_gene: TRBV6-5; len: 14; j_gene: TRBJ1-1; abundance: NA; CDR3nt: TGTGCCAGCAGGTGGAACAGGGACGGAACTGAAGCTTTCTTT; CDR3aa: CASRWNRDGTEAFF